The clone carrying this T cell receptor (beta chain) came up a few times. The data originate from a study of HIV-infected patients and healthy controls. TCRdb re-called the 5' RACE reads with MiXCR, one entry per CDR3 protein. The sample yields under 20,000 distinct CDR3 sequences, about 16% seen once. CDR1 and CDR2 from the germline V gene are KGHDR and SFDVKD. The ends were cut back, 3 bases at V and 8 bases at J, with 8 bases in the middle. This CDR3 has 12 residues. This clonotype was sampled from a human donor in good health. The rearrangement links TRBV24-1 to TRBJ2-3; no definite D call. Sequencing input: CD8+ T cells from blood. The CDR3 nucleotides are TGTGCCACCAGTGATCTCCTACCTACGCAGTATTTT. It codes for CATSDLLPTQYF.